This is a list of T cell receptor beta chains from one sample in a study of blood T cell repertoires in COVID-19. The method was immunoSEQ multiplex PCR; TCRdb's version includes in-frame clones alone and lacks a portion of them. Of around 190,000 clones listed, 70% to 90% are singletons. The sample was peripheral blood. All receptors derive from a woman of 80 years or more with acute or convalescent COVID-19. CDR3s include the opening cysteine and the closing phenylalanine or tryptophan. A D gene is named only where the DNA matches it firmly. Some rows mark clone size as missing; the rest say once, few, many or name a class of expanded clone.

TRBV9	TRBD2	16	.	TRBJ2-2	TGTGCCAGCAGCGTGGTGCGGGGGGCAAACACCGGGGAGCTGTTTTTT	CASSVVRGANTGELFF
TRBV19	.	15	.	TRBJ1-2	TGTGCCAGTAGCCCACGGCGGTCCGAGATTTATGGCTACACCTTC	CASSPRRSEIYGYTF
TRBV5-1	TRBD1	15	.	TRBJ2-3	TGCGCCAGCAGCTTACAGGGGAGCCTCACAGATACGCAGTATTTT	CASSLQGSLTDTQYF
TRBV7-9	.	14	.	TRBJ1-6	TGTGCCAGCAGCTTAACAGGGTTTGATTCACCCCTCCACTTT	CASSLTGFDSPLHF
TRBV18	TRBD1	15	once	TRBJ2-5	TGTGCCAGCTCACCTCGCGACAGGGTCATAGAGACCCAGTACTTC	CASSPRDRVIETQYF
TRBV7-3	TRBD1	14	.	TRBJ2-5	TGTGCCAGCAGCTTGGACAGGGGGAGCGAGACCCAGTACTTC	CASSLDRGSETQYF
TRBV6-5	.	14	.	TRBJ1-3	TGTGCCAGCAGTTACTTACAGGCTGGAAACACCATATATTTT	CASSYLQAGNTIYF
TRBV5-1	TRBD2	17	.	TRBJ2-3	TGCGCCAGCAGCTTGGCTAGCGGGAGGCGCGGCACAGATACGCAGTATTTT	CASSLASGRRGTDTQYF
TRBV7-2	TRBD2	17	.	TRBJ2-5	TGTGCCAGCAGCTTAACTATCAATCGCGGGAGGCAAGAGACCCAGTACTTC	CASSLTINRGRQETQYF
TRBV2	.	14	.	TRBJ2-1	TGTGCCAGCAGTGACCTAGCCTCCTACAATGAGCAGTTCTTC	CASSDLASYNEQFF
TRBV6-5	.	15	.	TRBJ1-5	TGTGCCAGCAGTTACTCCCAGGGCTCCAATCAGCCCCAGCATTTT	CASSYSQGSNQPQHF
TRBV10-3	.	12	.	TRBJ2-1	TGTGCCATCGGTAACAACCTGAATGAGCAGTTCTTC	CAIGNNLNEQFF
TRBV6-2/TRBV6-3	.	11	.	TRBJ2-7	TGTGCCAGCAGTTTCTTCTACGAGCAGTACTTC	CASSFFYEQYF
TRBV19	TRBD2	16	.	TRBJ2-2	TGTGCCAGTCTCAGCGTACGGGAGGGATCCACCGGGGAGCTGTTTTTT	CASLSVREGSTGELFF
TRBV19	.	15	.	TRBJ1-5	TGTGCCAGTCACCCCCAGGGGTTGCGCAATCAGCCCCAGCATTTT	CASHPQGLRNQPQHF
TRBV6-5	TRBD1	15	.	TRBJ2-7	TGTGCCAGCAGTTATCTCGGGACAGGGGGCTACGAGCAGTACTTC	CASSYLGTGGYEQYF
TRBV30	.	15	.	TRBJ1-2	TGTGCCTGGAGTAGAATCTTCGGGGGGGCTTATGGCTACACCTTC	CAWSRIFGGAYGYTF
TRBV6-2/TRBV6-3	TRBD2	17	.	TRBJ2-3	TGTGCCAGCAGTTACCGCACTAGCGGGAGAAGAACAGATACGCAGTATTTT	CASSYRTSGRRTDTQYF
TRBV10-3	.	14	.	TRBJ2-3	TGTGCCATCAGTGGGCTAGCTAGCACAGATACGCAGTATTTT	CAISGLASTDTQYF
TRBV4-3	.	15	.	TRBJ1-1	TGCGCCAGCAGCCCGAGGGCGGGCCCGAGCACTGAAGCTTTCTTT	CASSPRAGPSTEAFF
TRBV19	.	14	.	TRBJ1-3	TGTGCCAGTAGTATAGATGGAGGAAGAAACACCATATATTTT	CASSIDGGRNTIYF
TRBV2	TRBD1	15	.	TRBJ1-6	TGTGCCAGCAGCGCGGACAGGAACTATAATTCACCCCTCCACTTT	CASSADRNYNSPLHF
TRBV30	.	16	.	TRBJ1-4	TGTGCCTGGAGCCGGCCCTTAGTAACCTACGGGGGAAAACTGTTTTTT	CAWSRPLVTYGGKLFF
TRBV11-3	.	15	.	TRBJ2-3	TGTGCCAGCAGCTTTACGACCGGGAGCACAGATACGCAGTATTTT	CASSFTTGSTDTQYF
TRBV4-3	.	15	once	TRBJ1-2	TGCGCCAGCAGCCAAGTATGGGGAGGGGCCTATGGCTACACCTTC	CASSQVWGGAYGYTF
TRBV10-3	.	14	few	TRBJ1-3	TGTGCCAGTTCACAGTCAGGCTCTGGAAACACCATATATTTT	CASSQSGSGNTIYF
TRBV6-2/TRBV6-3	.	17	few	TRBJ2-7	TGTGCCAGCAGTCCACAGGGGGCGGTAGCGGGAAGATACGAGCAGTACTTC	CASSPQGAVAGRYEQYF
TRBV12-3/TRBV12-4	.	12	.	TRBJ1-2	TGTGCCAGCAGTTTCGGGCAGACAGTGTACACCTTC	CASSFGQTVYTF